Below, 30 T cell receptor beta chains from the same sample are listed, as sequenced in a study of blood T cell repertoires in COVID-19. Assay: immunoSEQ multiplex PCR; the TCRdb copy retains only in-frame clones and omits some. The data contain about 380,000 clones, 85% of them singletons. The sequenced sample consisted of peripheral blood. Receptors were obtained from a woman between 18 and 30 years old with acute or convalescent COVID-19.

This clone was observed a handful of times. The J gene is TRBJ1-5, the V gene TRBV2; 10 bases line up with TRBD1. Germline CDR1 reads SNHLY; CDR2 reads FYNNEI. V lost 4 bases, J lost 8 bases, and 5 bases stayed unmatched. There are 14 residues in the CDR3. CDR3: CASSGQGAVKPQHF. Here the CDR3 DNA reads TGTGCCAGCAGTGGACAGGGGGCTGTGAAGCCCCAGCATTTT.

The CDR3 protein is CASSPLGQGTGATYGYTF. The CDR3 bases are TGTGCCAGTAGTCCTCTCGGCCAAGGGACAGGGGCGACCTATGGCTACACCTTC. The chain combines TRBV19 with TRBJ1-2; the match to TRBD1 covers 10 bases. Germline V lookup: CDR1 LNHDA, CDR2 SQIVND (reference sequence). The V and J ends lost 5 bases and 4 bases, in that order; junction bases with no gene match: 16. The CDR3 sequence is 18 residues long.

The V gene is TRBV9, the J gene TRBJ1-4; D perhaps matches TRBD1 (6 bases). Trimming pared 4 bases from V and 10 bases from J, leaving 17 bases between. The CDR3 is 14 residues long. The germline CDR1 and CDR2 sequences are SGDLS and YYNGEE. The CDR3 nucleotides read TGTGCCAGCAGCCTGGACAGTTACTCCGGAAAACTGTTTTTT. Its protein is CASSLDSYSGKLFF.

The CDR3 DNA follows: TGTGCCAGCAGGCCCGGGGGGGGAGGCAATCAGCCCCAGCATTTT. As protein: CASRPGGGGNQPQHF. The rearrangement joins TRBV28 to TRBJ1-5, with a weak D call TRBD1 (5 bases). This CDR3 has 15 residues. Germline V gene sequence: CDR1 MDHEN, CDR2 SYDVKM. Trimming left V 6 bases short and J 2 bases short, with 14 bases between.

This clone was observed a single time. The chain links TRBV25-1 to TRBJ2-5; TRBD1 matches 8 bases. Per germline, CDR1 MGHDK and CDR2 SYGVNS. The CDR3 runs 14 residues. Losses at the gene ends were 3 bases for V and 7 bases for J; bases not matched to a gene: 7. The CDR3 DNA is TGTGCCAGCAGTGACAGACAGGGGCGGGGGACCCAGTACTTC. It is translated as CASSDRQGRGTQYF.

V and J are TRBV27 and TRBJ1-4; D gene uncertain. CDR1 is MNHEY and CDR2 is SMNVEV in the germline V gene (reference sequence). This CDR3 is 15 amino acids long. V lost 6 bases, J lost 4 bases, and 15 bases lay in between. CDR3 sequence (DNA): TGTGCCAGCAGGCCGGGATGGGATAATAATGAAAAACTGTTTTTT. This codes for CASRPGWDNNEKLFF.

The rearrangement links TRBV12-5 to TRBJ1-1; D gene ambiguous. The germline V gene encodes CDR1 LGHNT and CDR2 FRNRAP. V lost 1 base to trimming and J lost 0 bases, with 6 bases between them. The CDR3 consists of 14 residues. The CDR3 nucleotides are TGTGCTAGTGGTTTGGCCGTAATGAACACTGAAGCTTTCTTT. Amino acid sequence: CASGLAVMNTEAFF.

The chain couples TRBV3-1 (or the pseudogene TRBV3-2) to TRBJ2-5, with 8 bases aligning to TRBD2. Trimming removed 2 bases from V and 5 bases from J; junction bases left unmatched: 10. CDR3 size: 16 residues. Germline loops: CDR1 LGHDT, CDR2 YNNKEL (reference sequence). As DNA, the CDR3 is TGTGCCAGCAGCCAAACCCGGGGGGGGCGAAGGGAGACCCAGTACTTC. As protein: CASSQTRGGRRETQYF.

The CDR3 loop is CASSFGWQGAGSPLHF. CDR3 DNA: TGTGCCAGCAGCTTTGGATGGCAGGGGGCGGGTTCACCCCTCCACTTT. The chain links TRBV5-6 to TRBJ1-6; TRBD1 aligns across 8 bases. V trimming: 2 bases; J trimming: 9 bases; junction bases outside the gene matches: 10. The CDR3 has 16 amino acids. Looked up from germline, CDR1 is SGHDT and CDR2 is YYEEEE.

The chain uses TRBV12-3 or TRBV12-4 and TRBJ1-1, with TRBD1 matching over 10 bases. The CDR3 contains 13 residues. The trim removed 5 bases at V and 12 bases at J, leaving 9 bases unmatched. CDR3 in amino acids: CASSARDRGRSFF. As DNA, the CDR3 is TGTGCCAGCAGTGCCCGGGACAGGGGTAGGTCTTTCTTT.

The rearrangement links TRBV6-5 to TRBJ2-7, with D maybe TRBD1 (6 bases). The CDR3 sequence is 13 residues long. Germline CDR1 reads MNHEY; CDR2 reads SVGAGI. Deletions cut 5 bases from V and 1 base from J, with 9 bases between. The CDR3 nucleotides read TGTGCCAGCAGTAGGACAGTATCCTACGAGCAGTACTTC. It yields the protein CASSRTVSYEQYF.

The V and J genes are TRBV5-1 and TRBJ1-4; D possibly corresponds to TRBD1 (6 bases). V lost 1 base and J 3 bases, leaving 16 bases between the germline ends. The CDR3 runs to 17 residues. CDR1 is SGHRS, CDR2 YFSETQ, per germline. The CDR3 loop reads CASSLPDSTGSNEKLFF. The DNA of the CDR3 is TGCGCCAGCAGCTTGCCGGATTCGACAGGTTCTAATGAAAAACTGTTTTTT.

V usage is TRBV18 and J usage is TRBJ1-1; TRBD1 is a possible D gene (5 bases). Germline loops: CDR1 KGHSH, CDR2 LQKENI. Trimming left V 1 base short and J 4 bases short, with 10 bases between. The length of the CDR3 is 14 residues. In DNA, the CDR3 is TGTGCCAGCTCACCACAGGGGAGGGTCACTGAAGCTTTCTTT. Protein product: CASSPQGRVTEAFF.

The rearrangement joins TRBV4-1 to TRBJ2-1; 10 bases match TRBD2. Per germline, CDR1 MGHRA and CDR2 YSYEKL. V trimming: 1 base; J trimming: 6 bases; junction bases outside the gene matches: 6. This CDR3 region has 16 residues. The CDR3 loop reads CASSQVLASGSNEQFF. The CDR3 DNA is TGCGCCAGCAGCCAAGTTTTGGCTAGCGGGAGCAATGAGCAGTTCTTC.

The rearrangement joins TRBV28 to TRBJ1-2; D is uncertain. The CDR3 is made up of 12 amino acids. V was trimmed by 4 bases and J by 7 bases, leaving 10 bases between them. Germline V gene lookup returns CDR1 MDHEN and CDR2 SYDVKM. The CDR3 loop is CASSWGVRGYTF. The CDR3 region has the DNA TGTGCCAGCAGTTGGGGAGTACGTGGCTACACCTTC.

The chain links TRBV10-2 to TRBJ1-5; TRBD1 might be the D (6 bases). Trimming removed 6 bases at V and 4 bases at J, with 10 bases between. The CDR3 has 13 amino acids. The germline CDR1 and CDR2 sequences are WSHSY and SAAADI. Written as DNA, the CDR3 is TGCGCCAGCAGGGACAGTAATAATCAGCCCCAGCATTTT. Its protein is CASRDSNNQPQHF.

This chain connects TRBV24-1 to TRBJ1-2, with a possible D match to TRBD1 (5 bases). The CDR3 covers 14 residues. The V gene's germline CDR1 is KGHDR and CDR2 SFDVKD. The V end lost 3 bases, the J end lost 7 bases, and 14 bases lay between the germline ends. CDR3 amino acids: CATSDPTGSLGYTF. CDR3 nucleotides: TGTGCCACCAGTGATCCAACAGGATCCCTTGGCTACACCTTC.

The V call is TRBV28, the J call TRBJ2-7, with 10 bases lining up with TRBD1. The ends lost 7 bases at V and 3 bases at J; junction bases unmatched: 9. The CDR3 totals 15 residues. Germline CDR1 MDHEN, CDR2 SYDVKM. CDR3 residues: CASTPAGQGLYEQYF. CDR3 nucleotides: TGTGCCAGCACCCCGGCGGGACAGGGGCTCTACGAGCAGTACTTC.

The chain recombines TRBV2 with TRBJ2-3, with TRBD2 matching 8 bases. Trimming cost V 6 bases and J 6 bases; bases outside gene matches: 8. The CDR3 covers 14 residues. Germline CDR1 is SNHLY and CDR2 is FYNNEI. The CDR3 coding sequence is TGTGCCAGCAGGCCGGGCGGGGGGCTGGATACGCAGTATTTT. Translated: CASRPGGGLDTQYF.

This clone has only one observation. The CDR3 loop reads CATKGRGSDGYTF. The CDR3 DNA reads as TGTGCCACCAAAGGGAGGGGAAGCGATGGCTACACCTTC. The genes are TRBV2 and TRBJ1-2, with a possible D match to TRBD1 (5 bases). The V and J ends lost 10 bases and 6 bases respectively, with 18 bases between them. The CDR3 totals 13 residues. The germline gives CDR1 SNHLY, CDR2 FYNNEI.

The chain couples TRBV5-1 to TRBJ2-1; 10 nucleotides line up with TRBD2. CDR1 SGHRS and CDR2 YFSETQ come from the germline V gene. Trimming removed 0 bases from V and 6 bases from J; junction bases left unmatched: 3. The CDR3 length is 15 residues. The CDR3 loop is CASSLGLAGPNEQFF. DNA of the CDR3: TGCGCCAGCAGCTTGGGACTAGCGGGTCCCAATGAGCAGTTCTTC.

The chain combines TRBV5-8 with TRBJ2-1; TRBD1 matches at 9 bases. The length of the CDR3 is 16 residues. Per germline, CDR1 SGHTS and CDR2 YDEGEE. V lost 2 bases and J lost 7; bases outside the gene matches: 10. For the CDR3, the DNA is TGTGCCAGCAGCTTCAATACCGGGACAGGGCGAAATGAGCAGTTCTTC. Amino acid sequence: CASSFNTGTGRNEQFF.

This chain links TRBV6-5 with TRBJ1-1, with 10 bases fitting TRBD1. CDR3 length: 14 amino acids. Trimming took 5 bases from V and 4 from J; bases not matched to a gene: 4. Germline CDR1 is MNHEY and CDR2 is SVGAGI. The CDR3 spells CASSTDRGFTEAFF. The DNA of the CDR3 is TGTGCCAGCAGTACGGACAGGGGGTTCACTGAAGCTTTCTTT.

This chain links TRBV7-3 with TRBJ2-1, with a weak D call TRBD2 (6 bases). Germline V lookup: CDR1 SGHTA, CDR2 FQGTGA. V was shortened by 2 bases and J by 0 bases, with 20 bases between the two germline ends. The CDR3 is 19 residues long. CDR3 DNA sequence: TGTGCCAGCAGCTTAGATGGCCGTAGCGGCCGGAGCTCCTACAATGAGCAGTTCTTC. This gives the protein CASSLDGRSGRSSYNEQFF.

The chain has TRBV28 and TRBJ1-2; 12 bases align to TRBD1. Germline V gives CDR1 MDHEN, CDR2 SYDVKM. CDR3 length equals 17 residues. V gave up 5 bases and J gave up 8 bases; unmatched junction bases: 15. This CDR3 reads CASSLNHPGQGADGYTF. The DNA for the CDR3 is TGTGCCAGCAGTCTAAACCACCCGGGACAGGGGGCAGACGGCTACACCTTC.

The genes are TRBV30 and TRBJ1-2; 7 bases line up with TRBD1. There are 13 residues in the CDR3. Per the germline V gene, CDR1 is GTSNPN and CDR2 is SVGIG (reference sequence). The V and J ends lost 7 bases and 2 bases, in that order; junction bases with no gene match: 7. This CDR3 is CALSETGNYGYTF. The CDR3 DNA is TGTGCCTTAAGCGAGACAGGGAACTATGGCTACACCTTC.

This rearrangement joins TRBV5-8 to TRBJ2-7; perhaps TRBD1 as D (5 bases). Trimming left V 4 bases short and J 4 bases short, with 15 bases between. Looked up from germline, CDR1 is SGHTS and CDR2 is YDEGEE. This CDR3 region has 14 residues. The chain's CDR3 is CASSPGQGIYEQYF. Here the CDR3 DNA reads TGTGCCAGCAGCCCTGGTCAGGGCATATACGAGCAGTACTTC.

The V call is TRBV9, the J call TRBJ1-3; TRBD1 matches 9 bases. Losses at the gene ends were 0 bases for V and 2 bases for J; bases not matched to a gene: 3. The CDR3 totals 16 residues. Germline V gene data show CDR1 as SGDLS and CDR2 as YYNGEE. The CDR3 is CASSVAGTGTGNTIYF. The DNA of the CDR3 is TGTGCCAGCAGCGTAGCCGGGACAGGGACTGGAAACACCATATATTTT.

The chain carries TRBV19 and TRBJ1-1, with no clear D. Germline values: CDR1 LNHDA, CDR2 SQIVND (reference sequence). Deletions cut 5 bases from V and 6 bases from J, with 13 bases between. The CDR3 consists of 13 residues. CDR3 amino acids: CASSPEEVPEAFF. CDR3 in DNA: TGTGCCAGTAGTCCTGAGGAGGTCCCTGAAGCTTTCTTT.

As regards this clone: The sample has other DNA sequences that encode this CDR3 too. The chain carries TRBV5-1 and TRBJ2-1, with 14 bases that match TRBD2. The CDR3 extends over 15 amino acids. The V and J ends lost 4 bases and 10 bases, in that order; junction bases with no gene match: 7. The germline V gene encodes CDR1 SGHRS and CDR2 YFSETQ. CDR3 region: CASSPGLAGEGEQFF. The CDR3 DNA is TGCGCCAGCAGCCCGGGACTAGCGGGAGAGGGAGAGCAGTTCTTC.